These 4 T cell receptor beta chains were sequenced from one sample in a study of cytomegalovirus exposure and HLA in healthy donors. A multiplex PCR was run with 60 Vbeta primers and 13 Jbeta primers. The assay was immunoSEQ multiplex PCR, and TCRdb's table has in-frame clones only and misses some. The sample carries about 140,000 clones, 65% to 80% recorded once. The sequenced sample was PBMCs. The receptors originated from a male donor in good health and CMV-seronegative.

The chain joins TRBV2 to TRBJ2-7, with TRBD2 matching 11 bases. V was pared by 8 bases and J by 4 bases, with 4 bases of the junction left unmatched. This CDR3 has 13 residues. Germline CDR1 SNHLY, CDR2 FYNNEI. The CDR3, as DNA: TGTGCCAGCTTGACTAGCGGGAATTACGAGCAGTACTTC. This encodes CASLTSGNYEQYF.

The chain is built from TRBV28 and TRBJ2-5; D might be TRBD2 (6 bases). The end of the DNA is better explained by TRBJ2-7, so the J call may be wrong. Germline-derived CDR1 and CDR2 are MDHEN and SYDVKM. CDR3 size: 12 residues. The CDR3 spells CASSLISGEQYF. The CDR3 nucleotides are TGTGCCAGCAGTTTAATTAGCGGCGAGCAGTACTTC.

V usage is TRBV18 and J usage is TRBJ2-1; 9 nucleotides align to TRBD2. Germline lookup yields CDR1 KGHSH and CDR2 LQKENI. The CDR3 covers 15 residues. Germline trimming cut 3 bases from V and 6 bases from J; bases unmatched to any gene: 6. The CDR3 nucleotides read TGTGCCAGCTCACCCTCAGCGGGGGGCCCCAATGAGCAGTTCTTC. It codes for CASSPSAGGPNEQFF.

V is TRBV27 and J is TRBJ2-2; the match to TRBD2 covers 7 bases. Germline CDR1 reads MNHEY; CDR2 reads SMNVEV (reference sequence). V was pared by 6 bases and J by 4 bases, with 11 bases of the junction left unmatched. The CDR3 is 16 residues long. CDR3 amino acids: CASRVLAGQFTGELFF. The CDR3 nucleotides are TGTGCCAGCAGGGTTTTAGCGGGTCAATTCACCGGGGAGCTGTTTTTT.